This T cell receptor (beta chain) was captured by sequencing in a study of T-cell memory formation after mild COVID-19. Turning to the study itself: Largely donor-specific sequence clusters came from two donors.

TCRdb independently ran MiXCR on the 5' RACE reads; one entry per CDR3 protein. The repertoire holds some 600,000 distinct CDR3 sequences, around a sixth seen once, with about 8.1% in the top ten. The V and J ends lost 6 bases and 7 bases, in that order; junction bases with no gene match: 10. Germline CDR1 is MGHRA and CDR2 is YSYEKL. The length of the CDR3 is 15 residues. Sequencing used PBMCs or a T cell subset sorted from them (not recorded which). The TCR sequence derives from an adult woman who had mild COVID-19 (a few samples of this study predate the infection). Cell type and time point are not known. V and J are TRBV4-1 and TRBJ2-1, with TRBD2 matching over 9 bases. The CDR3 sequence: CASRGLAGGPNEQFF. CDR3 in DNA: TGCGCCAGCAGAGGTCTGGCGGGAGGGCCGAATGAGCAGTTCTTC.